Presented here are 21 T cell receptor beta chains from one specimen sequenced in a study of cytomegalovirus exposure and HLA in healthy donors. Primers: 60 Vbeta forward and 13 Jbeta reverse. Method: immunoSEQ multiplex PCR; TCRdb's copy keeps in-frame clones and lacks some. This sample has under 150,000 clones, with approximately 79% found just once. Sequenced input: PBMCs. Source of these receptors: a man aged 18 to 35 in good health and CMV-seronegative.

V and J are TRBV7-6 and TRBJ1-6; 7 nucleotides align to TRBD1. CDR1 SGHVS and CDR2 FNYEAQ come from the germline V gene. V shed 1 base, J shed 9 bases, and the junction held 12 bases outside the gene matches. The CDR3 spans 17 residues. DNA for the CDR3: TGTGCCAGCAGCTTAGGAGGAGGGGGCGACTTTGCTTCACCCCTCCACTTT. Encoded protein: CASSLGGGGDFASPLHF. Filled out from reference TRBV7-6 and TRBJ1-6, the complete variable domain reads GAGVSQSPRYKVTKRGQDVALRCDPISGHVSLYWYRQALGQGPEFLTYFNYEAQQDKSGLPNDRFSAERPEGSISTLTIQRTEQRDSAMYRCASSLGGGGDFASPLHFGNGTRLTVT.

This clone was seen just once. The chain is built from TRBV6-5 and TRBJ1-2; weak D call: TRBD1 (6 bases). Germline loops: CDR1 MNHEY, CDR2 SVGAGI. The CDR3 consists of 15 residues. V gave up 2 bases and J gave up 8 bases, with 18 bases separating them. This CDR3 reads CASSYNRGALGGYTF. The CDR3 DNA follows: TGTGCCAGCAGTTACAATCGGGGGGCGCTGGGCGGCTACACCTTC.

The genes are TRBV20-1 and TRBJ1-1; TRBD1 might be the D (5 bases). The germline gives CDR1 DFQATT, CDR2 SNEGSKA (reference sequence). The CDR3 has 11 amino acids. Trimming left V 3 bases short and J 8 bases short, with 10 bases between. The CDR3 protein is CSASRVSEAFF. CDR3 in DNA: TGCAGTGCTAGCAGGGTTTCAGAAGCTTTCTTT.

The CDR3 spells CASSVRQDSYNEQFF. DNA of the CDR3: TGTGCCAGCAGTGTCCGACAGGACTCCTACAATGAGCAGTTCTTC. The rearrangement joins TRBV6-1 to TRBJ2-1, with D perhaps matching TRBD1 (6 bases). Trimming pared 4 bases from V and 0 bases from J, leaving 10 bases between. Germline-derived CDR1 and CDR2 are MNHNS and SASEGT. The CDR3 spans 15 residues.

This chain joins TRBV19 and TRBJ1-1, with D possibly matching TRBD1 (5 bases). Germline loops: CDR1 LNHDA, CDR2 SQIVND (reference sequence). The CDR3 contains 13 residues. Trimming removed 4 bases from V and 9 bases from J, with 15 bases in between. The DNA of the CDR3 is TGTGCCAGTAGTAGGCGGGAGGGGATGAAAGCTTTCTTT. Translating gives CASSRREGMKAFF.

The CDR3 here is CASSLVAGTETYEQYF. The DNA for the CDR3 is TGTGCCAGCAGCTTAGTCGCCGGGACAGAGACCTACGAGCAGTACTTC. The V and J genes are TRBV11-2 and TRBJ2-7; TRBD1 matches at 7 bases. The CDR3 is made up of 16 amino acids. Germline-derived CDR1 and CDR2 are SGHAT and FQNNGV. V gave up 1 base and J gave up 2 bases; unmatched junction bases: 8. Together with reference TRBV11-2 and TRBJ2-7, the CDR3 gives the full variable domain: EAGVAQSPRYKIIEKRQSVAFWCNPISGHATLYWYQQILGQGPKLLIQFQNNGVVDDSQLPKDRFSAERLKGVDSTLKIQPAKLEDSAVYLCASSLVAGTETYEQYFGPGTRLTVT.

This chain uses TRBV4-2 with TRBJ2-2; D might be TRBD1 (5 bases). The CDR3 has 16 residues. Germline assignment: CDR1 LGHNA and CDR2 YNFKEQ. V dropped 1 base and J dropped 1 base, with 10 bases sitting between them. The CDR3 loop is CASSQGRTMNTGELFF. The CDR3 nucleotides read TGTGCCAGCAGCCAAGGGCGGACAATGAACACCGGGGAGCTGTTTTTT.

V usage is TRBV4-1 and J usage is TRBJ2-7; possible D gene TRBD2, 6 bases. Trimming took 2 bases from V and 2 from J, leaving 16 bases between them. Germline V lookup: CDR1 MGHRA, CDR2 YSYEKL. The CDR3 totals 16 residues. The CDR3 protein is CASSQPYGGNTYEQYF. The CDR3 nucleotides read TGCGCCAGCAGCCAACCATACGGGGGTAATACCTACGAGCAGTACTTC.

The chain recombines TRBV27 with TRBJ2-5; 7 positions agree with TRBD1. V was pared by 4 bases and J by 5 bases, with 7 bases of the junction left unmatched. Germline-derived CDR1 and CDR2 are MNHEY and SMNVEV (reference sequence). The CDR3 is 14 residues long. CDR3 protein: CASSSGTARETQYF. The CDR3, as DNA: TGTGCCAGCAGTTCCGGGACAGCTAGGGAGACCCAGTACTTC.

J is TRBJ1-4 and V is TRBV9; TRBD1 aligns across 10 bases. Trimming at V came to 3 bases and at J to 8 bases, leaving 4 bases not matched to a gene. The germline V gene has CDR1 SGDLS and CDR2 YYNGEE. The CDR3 contains 14 residues. CDR3 protein: CASSATGGREKLFF. The CDR3 coding sequence is TGTGCCAGCAGCGCGACAGGGGGCAGGGAAAAACTGTTTTTT. Looking up the rest from reference TRBV9 and TRBJ1-4 gives the full variable domain: DSGVTQTPKHLITATGQRVTLRCSPRSGDLSVYWYQQSLDQGLQFLIQYYNGEERAKGNILERFSAQQFPDLHSELNLSSLELGDSALYFCASSATGGREKLFFGSGTQLSVL.

Details on this clone: The junction departs from germline at one end; a sequencing error may be responsible. The rearrangement joins TRBV4-3 to TRBJ1-1; TRBD1 matches 9 bases. The CDR3 extends over 16 amino acids. Germline CDR1 reads LGHNA; CDR2 reads YSLEER. CDR3 region: CASSQERQGVNTEAFF. The CDR3 nucleotides read TGCGCCAGCAGCCAAGAAAGACAGGGGGTGAACACTGAAGCTTTCTTC.

This clone was observed once. This chain connects TRBV19 to TRBJ1-2; D might be TRBD1 (6 bases). There are 19 residues in the CDR3. Trimming took off 5 bases at V and 2 bases at J, with 27 bases between the two ends. Per germline, CDR1 LNHDA and CDR2 SQIVND (reference sequence). The CDR3 loop reads CASSLRWIPTGLRNYGYTF. The CDR3, as DNA: TGTGCCAGTAGTCTGCGTTGGATCCCGACAGGTTTACGAAACTATGGCTACACCTTC.

This clone was seen only a few times. The rearrangement links TRBV6-6 to TRBJ2-1; 9 bases agree with TRBD2. V lost 8 bases and J lost 8; bases outside the gene matches: 10. This CDR3 has 14 residues. From germline, CDR1 is MNHNY and CDR2 SVGAGI (reference sequence). The CDR3 protein is CASLPRGGLYEQFF. The CDR3 DNA sequence: TGTGCCAGCCTACCGCGGGGGGGCCTCTATGAGCAGTTCTTC.

The V and J genes are TRBV29-1 and TRBJ2-7; D unclear. There are 14 residues in the CDR3. V dropped 5 bases and J dropped 0 bases, with 14 bases sitting between them. From germline, CDR1 is SQVTM and CDR2 ANQGSEA. This chain's CDR3 is CSVLDGLGSYEQYF. The CDR3 DNA reads TGCAGCGTTCTTGACGGGTTGGGCTCCTACGAGCAGTACTTC.

This clone occurred once. The chain carries TRBV15 and TRBJ1-2, with D perhaps TRBD1 (6 bases). The ends were cut back, 3 bases at V and 2 bases at J, with 10 bases in the middle. The CDR3 spans 14 residues. Germline V gene sequence: CDR1 LNHNV, CDR2 YYDKDF (reference sequence). The CDR3 is CATSSDTGNYGYTF. The CDR3 nucleotides read TGTGCCACCAGCAGTGACACAGGGAACTATGGCTACACCTTC.

In this sample, this clone turned up a few times. This chain connects TRBV27 to TRBJ1-3; D not resolved. Germline values: CDR1 MNHEY, CDR2 SMNVEV (reference sequence). This CDR3 spans 15 amino acids. V shed 3 bases and J shed 0 bases, with 9 bases lying between them. CDR3 sequence reads: CASSFLPISGNTIYF. CDR3 bases: TGTGCCAGCAGTTTCTTGCCTATCTCTGGAAACACCATATATTTT.

The DNA for the CDR3 is TGTGCCAGCACCAGGGGTGGTCGGAATGAAAAACTGTTTTTT. Its protein product is CASTRGGRNEKLFF. This chain links TRBV6-1 with TRBJ1-4; possible D gene TRBD1, 6 bases. The CDR3 is 14 residues long. V lost 7 bases and J 5 bases, leaving 14 bases between the germline ends. The V gene's germline CDR1 is MNHNS and CDR2 SASEGT.

The V call is TRBV6-6, the J call TRBJ1-4; 7 bases fit TRBD1. This CDR3 comprises 14 residues. The V and J ends lost 6 bases and 3 bases, in that order; junction bases with no gene match: 4. Germline V lookup: CDR1 MNHNY, CDR2 SVGAGI (reference sequence). CDR3 in amino acids: CASRSGTANEKLFF. CDR3 in DNA: TGTGCCAGCAGATCCGGGACAGCTAATGAAAAACTGTTTTTT.

V is TRBV29-1 and J is TRBJ2-1; tentatively, D is TRBD2 (6 bases). The CDR3 length is 14 residues. The germline V gene encodes CDR1 SQVTM and CDR2 ANQGSEA. Trimming cost V 1 base and J 7 bases, with 14 bases left between them. CDR3: CSVEGEEGRNEQFF. The CDR3 bases are TGCAGCGTTGAAGGGGAGGAGGGTCGGAATGAGCAGTTCTTC.

The chain employs TRBV13 and TRBJ1-3, with 8 positions matching TRBD1. V was pared by 5 bases and J by 4 bases, with 7 bases of the junction left unmatched. The CDR3 contains 15 residues. From germline, CDR1 is PRHDT and CDR2 FYEKMQ (reference sequence). The CDR3: CASSNPGTGGNTIYF. The CDR3 nucleotides are TGTGCCAGCAGCAATCCCGGGACAGGAGGAAACACCATATATTTT.

The chain is built from TRBV30 and TRBJ1-3; D possibly corresponds to TRBD1 (6 bases). Germline CDR1 GTSNPN, CDR2 SVGIG (reference sequence). There are 19 residues in the CDR3. The germline V and J ends were trimmed by 0 bases and 0 bases, with 21 bases remaining between them. The CDR3 region has the DNA TGTGCCTGGAGTGTACAAGGCCTCAGGGGCGAGAGCTCTGGAAACACCATATATTTT. Translation gives CAWSVQGLRGESSGNTIYF.